Below, one T cell receptor beta chain is given with its context. A read error may be the cause here, since a much bigger clone is one base away. As the CDR3 is not closed by the conserved phenylalanine or tryptophan, this likely results from a read error. This specimen comes from a study of read filtering for tumor transcriptome and immune sequencing. Study details: After DNase treatment, RNA was made into whole-transcriptome libraries.

From roughly 390 ng of RNA, a library with molecular barcoded alpha/delta and beta/gamma adaptors was made. TCRdb re-called the reads with MiXCR, one entry per CDR3 protein. The table shows tens of thousands of distinct CDR3 sequences, with 10% to 15% occurring only once. Sequenced sample: a population of CD138-negative cells sorted from bone marrow. The receptor's source is a donor at least 40 years old with multiple myeloma.

CDR3 in DNA: TGTGCCAGTAGTATAGTGGGGCAGAATAGCAATCAGCCCCAGCATCTT. It yields the protein CASSIVGQNSNQPQHL. The chain combines TRBV19 with TRBJ1-5; TRBD1 is a possible D gene (5 bases). CDR1 and CDR2 (germline): LNHDA, SQIVND (reference sequence). The ends were cut back, 1 base at V and 0 bases at J, with 10 bases in the middle. This CDR3 comprises 16 residues.